Included here is one T cell receptor (beta chain) sequence, with context. Its antigen remains unidentified. The germline gives CDR1 SGHTA, CDR2 FQGNSA. The CDR3 sequence is 16 residues long. This record comes from a study of CXCR3-negative and CXCR3-positive naive CD8 T cells. Study-wide results and limits: Relative to memory CD8+ cells, whose diversity was much lower, both naive subsets had comparably high diversity. Naive cells positive for CXCR3 carried more hydrophobic TRB CDR3s than CXCR3-negative ones. Because surface CD5 did not distinguish the naive subsets, TCR strength was inferred from TRB CDR3 properties.

TRB cDNA was prepared as libraries by UMI-labeled 5' RACE. With the 5' RACE reads reprocessed, TCRdb shows one record per CDR3 protein and no DNA. The sample's table shows around 120,000 distinct CDR3 sequences. The genes are TRBV7-2 and TRBJ2-3; TCRdb returns TRBD2, unconfirmable since there is no DNA. The sequencing input was naive CXCR3+ CD8+ T cells from blood. Subset indicated: CD45RO-CCR7+CD27+CD95- naive CD8+ T cells expressing CXCR3 (TNR3+). This receptor was identified in a human donor in good health. Some clones in this sample may be carry-over from other donors' samples. The chain's CDR3 is CASSPDVAGLSDTQYF.